The subject of this entry is one T cell receptor (beta chain). Its antigen is unknown. This sample is part of a study of T cells after posttransplantation cyclophosphamide. Using immunoSEQ multiplex PCR, the repertoire was profiled, and TCRdb retains in-frame clones only, with some absent. Of roughly 20,000 clones detected, under 99% appear once; the ten largest clones hold 0.15% to 0.2%. V lost 6 bases, J lost 5 bases, and 13 bases stayed unmatched. The CDR3 sequence is 16 residues long. Germline CDR1 reads SGHVS; CDR2 reads FQNEAQ. Overall study findings and caveats: Recipient CMV seropositivity and CMV reactivation strongly tracked TRB clonality. Donor CD8+ memory clones often dominated recipient blood repertoires at later times. Tissue-infiltrating T cells from skin or gut overlapped little with blood T cells.

The naive gate required viable CD3+CD4+ or CD3+CD8+ cells with CCR7+CD45RA+CD45RO-CD95-CD27+CD28+ phenotype. Peripheral blood was collected from the related graft donor on the marrow donation day. The sequence was collected from a man aged 35 to 55 in good health, CMV-negative, and a related stem cell transplant donor. The sequenced sample was naive CD4+ T cells sorted from PBMCs. J is TRBJ1-5 and V is TRBV7-8; 7 bases are a match to TRBD1. The CDR3 DNA reads TGTGCCAGCAGTCCCCAGACAGGGCTTTCCCATCAGCCCCAGCATTTT. This encodes CASSPQTGLSHQPQHF.